This entry describes one T cell receptor beta chain. Its antigen is as yet unknown. These data belong to a study of T cells expressing NK-cell markers. Germline V gene lookup returns CDR1 MNHEY and CDR2 SVGAGI. The CDR3 has 13 amino acids. TCRdb derives one entry per CDR3 protein from the 5' RACE reads, leaving out DNA. The sample table sets out around 180,000 distinct CDR3 sequences. Study-wide results and caveats: Whether expanded NKG2C+ T cell clones recognized HCMV stayed uncertain.

The TCR originated in a man aged 18-70 years in good health. The V call is TRBV6-5, the J call TRBJ2-7. Source material: blood T cells: a sorted CD56 or NKG2C T cell subset, CD4+ or CD8+ T cells, or bulk PBMC T cells (not recorded which). CDR3 amino acids: CASSSWSDYEQYF.